The clone carrying this TCR beta chain was seen many times. The antigen remains undetermined. This sample stems from a study of identical twins. Template switching, a step in the protocol, added a universal primer site, and cDNA carried unique molecular identifiers. TCRdb recomputed calls from the 5' RACE reads with MiXCR, one row per CDR3 protein. The sample carries approximately 680,000 distinct CDR3 sequences, 7.1% recorded once. Broader study findings: High-abundance cord blood beta clonotypes had fewer insertions; memory repertoires showed none. Rather than following the same donors, the conclusions depended on cross-sectional statistical analysis.

J lost 5 bases, V lost 3 bases, and 7 bases had no gene match. The CDR3 runs 14 residues. Germline CDR1 reads DFQATT; CDR2 reads SNEGSKA (reference sequence). This sample also appeared in a second study, on yellow fever vaccine responses in identical twins.

The specimen was PBMCs. The receptor was isolated from a woman in her late teens or twenties in good health. This chain connects TRBV20-1 to TRBJ2-3; TRBD2 matches at 8 bases. The CDR3 here is CSASRSGGVDTQYF. The CDR3 region has the DNA TGCAGTGCTAGTCGGTCGGGAGGGGTAGATACGCAGTATTTT.